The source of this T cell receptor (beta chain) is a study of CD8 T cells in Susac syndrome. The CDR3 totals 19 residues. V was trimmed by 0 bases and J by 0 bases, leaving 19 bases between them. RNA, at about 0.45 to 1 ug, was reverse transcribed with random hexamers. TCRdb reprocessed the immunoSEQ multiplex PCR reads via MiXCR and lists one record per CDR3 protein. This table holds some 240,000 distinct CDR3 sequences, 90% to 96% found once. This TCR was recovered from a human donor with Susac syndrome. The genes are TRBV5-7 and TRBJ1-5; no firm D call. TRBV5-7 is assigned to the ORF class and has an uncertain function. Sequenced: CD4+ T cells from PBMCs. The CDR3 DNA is TGTGCCAGCAGCTTGGGGGCCCACGCAGAGGACTATAGCAATCAGCCCCAGCATTTT. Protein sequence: CASSLGAHAEDYSNQPQHF.